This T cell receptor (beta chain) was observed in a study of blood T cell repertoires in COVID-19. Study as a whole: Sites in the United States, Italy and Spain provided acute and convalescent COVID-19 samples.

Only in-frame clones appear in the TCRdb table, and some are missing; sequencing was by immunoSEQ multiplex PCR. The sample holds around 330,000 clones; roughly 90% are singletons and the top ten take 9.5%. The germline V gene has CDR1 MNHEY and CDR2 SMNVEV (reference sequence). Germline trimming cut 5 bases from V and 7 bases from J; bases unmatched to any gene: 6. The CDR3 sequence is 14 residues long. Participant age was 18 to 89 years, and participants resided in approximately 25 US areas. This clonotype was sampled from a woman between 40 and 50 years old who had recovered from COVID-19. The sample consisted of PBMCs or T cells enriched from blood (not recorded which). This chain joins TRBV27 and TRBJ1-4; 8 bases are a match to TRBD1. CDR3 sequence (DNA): TGTGCCAGCAGTCTACAGGGGGTAGGTGAAAAACTGTTTTTT. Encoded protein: CASSLQGVGEKLFF.